The clone carrying this T cell receptor beta chain was found once. Measured with immunoSEQ multiplex PCR; TCRdb has only the in-frame clones, and not every one. The top ten clones hold 4.6% of a sample with 100,000 to 150,000 clones, roughly nine tenths of them seen once. This specimen belongs to a study of blood T cell repertoires in COVID-19. Study at large: Researchers got acute and convalescent COVID-19 samples from the United States, Italy and Spain.

The clonotype originates from a man between 60 and 75 years old with COVID-19, enrolled during active disease. Sequencing was carried out using peripheral blood.

The CDR3 DNA reads TGTGCCCCAGAGAGGGTAGCGGGAAACACAGATACGCAGTATTTT. Amino acid sequence: CAPERVAGNTDTQYF. The chain joins TRBV27 to TRBJ2-3; 8 bases align to TRBD2. There are 15 residues in the CDR3. V gave up 11 bases and J gave up 2 bases; unmatched junction bases: 12. Per germline, CDR1 MNHEY and CDR2 SMNVEV (reference sequence).